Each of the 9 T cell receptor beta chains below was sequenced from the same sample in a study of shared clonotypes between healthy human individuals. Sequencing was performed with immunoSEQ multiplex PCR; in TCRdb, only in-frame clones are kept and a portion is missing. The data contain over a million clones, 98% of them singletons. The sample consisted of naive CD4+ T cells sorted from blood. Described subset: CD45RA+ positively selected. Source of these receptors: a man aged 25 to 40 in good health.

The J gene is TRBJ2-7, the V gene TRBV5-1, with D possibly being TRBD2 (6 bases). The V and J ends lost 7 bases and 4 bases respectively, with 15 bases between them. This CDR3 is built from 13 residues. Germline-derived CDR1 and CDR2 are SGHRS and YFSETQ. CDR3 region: CASGRTNAYEQYF. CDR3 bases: TGCGCCAGCGGGAGGACGAATGCTTACGAGCAGTACTTC. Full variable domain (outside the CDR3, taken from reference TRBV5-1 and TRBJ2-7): KAGVTQTPRYLIKTRGQQVTLSCSPISGHRSVSWYQQTPGQGLQFLFEYFSETQRNKGNFPGRFSGRQFSNSRSEMNVSTLELGDSALYLCASGRTNAYEQYFGPGTRLTVT.

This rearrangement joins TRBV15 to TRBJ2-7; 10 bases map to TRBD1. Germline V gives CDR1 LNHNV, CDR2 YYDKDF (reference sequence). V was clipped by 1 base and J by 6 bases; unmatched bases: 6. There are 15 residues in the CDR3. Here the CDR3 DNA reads TGTGCCACCAGCAGAGCTCCGGGACAGGGGAGCGAGCAGTACTTC. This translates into CATSRAPGQGSEQYF.

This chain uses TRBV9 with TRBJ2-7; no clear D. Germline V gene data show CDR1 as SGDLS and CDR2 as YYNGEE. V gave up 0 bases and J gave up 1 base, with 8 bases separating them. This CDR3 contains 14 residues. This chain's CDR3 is CASSVGPKSYEQYF. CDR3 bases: TGTGCCAGCAGCGTAGGGCCGAAATCCTACGAGCAGTACTTC.

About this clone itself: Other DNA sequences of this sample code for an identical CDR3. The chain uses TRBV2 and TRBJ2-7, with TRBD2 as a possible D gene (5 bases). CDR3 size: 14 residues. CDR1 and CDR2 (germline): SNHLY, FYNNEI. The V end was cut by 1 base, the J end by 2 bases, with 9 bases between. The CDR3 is CASSEGTSPYEQYF. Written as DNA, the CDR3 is TGTGCCAGCAGTGAAGGGACTTCCCCCTACGAGCAGTACTTC.

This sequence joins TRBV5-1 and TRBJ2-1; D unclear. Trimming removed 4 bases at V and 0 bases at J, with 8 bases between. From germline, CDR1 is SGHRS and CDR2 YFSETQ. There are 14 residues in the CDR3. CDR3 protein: CASSHDISYNEQFF. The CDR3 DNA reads TGCGCCAGCAGCCACGATATCTCCTACAATGAGCAGTTCTTC.

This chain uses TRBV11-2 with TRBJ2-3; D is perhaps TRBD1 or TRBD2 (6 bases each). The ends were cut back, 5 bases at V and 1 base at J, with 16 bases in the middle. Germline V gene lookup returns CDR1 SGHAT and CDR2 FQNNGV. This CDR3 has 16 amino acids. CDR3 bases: TGTGCCAGCAGCCCACTGCCGGGGGCTGGCACAGATACGCAGTATTTT. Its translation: CASSPLPGAGTDTQYF.

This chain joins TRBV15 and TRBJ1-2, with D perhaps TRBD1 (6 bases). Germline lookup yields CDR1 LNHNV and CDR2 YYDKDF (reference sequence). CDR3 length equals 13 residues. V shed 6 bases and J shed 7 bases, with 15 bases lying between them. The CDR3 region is CATRGAGYFGYTF. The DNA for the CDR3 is TGTGCCACCAGGGGGGCCGGGTATTTTGGCTACACCTTC.

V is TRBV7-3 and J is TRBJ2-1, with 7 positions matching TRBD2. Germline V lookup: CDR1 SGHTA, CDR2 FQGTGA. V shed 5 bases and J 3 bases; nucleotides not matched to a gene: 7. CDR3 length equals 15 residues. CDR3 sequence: CASSQRGGSYNEQFF. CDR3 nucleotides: TGTGCCAGCAGCCAACGGGGAGGGAGCTACAATGAGCAGTTCTTC.

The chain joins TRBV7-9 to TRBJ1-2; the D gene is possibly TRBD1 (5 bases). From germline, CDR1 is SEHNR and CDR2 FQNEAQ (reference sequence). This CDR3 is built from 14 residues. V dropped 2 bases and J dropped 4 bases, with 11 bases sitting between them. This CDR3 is CASSLIDRGYGYTF. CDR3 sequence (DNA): TGTGCCAGCAGCTTAATTGATAGGGGCTATGGCTACACCTTC.